This paragraph covers one T cell receptor (beta chain) sequence. Its antigen is undetermined. Assay: immunoSEQ multiplex PCR; the TCRdb copy retains only in-frame clones and omits some. The profile shows 19,000 or so clones, roughly three quarters of them singletons. The data derive from a study of neoadjuvant nivolumab and ipilimumab in lung cancer. General study points: Resected tumors had greater TCR richness and clonality than uninvolved lung. Only a small number of samples underwent TCR sequencing. Blood richness before therapy tracked richness in tumors resected after neoadjuvant therapy.

In germline, CDR1 is SGHRS, CDR2 YFSETQ. The V and J ends lost 4 bases and 0 bases respectively, with 13 bases between them. The CDR3 length is 16 residues. The sequence was collected from an adult with non-small cell lung cancer. The sequencing used tumor tissue, collected after neoadjuvant nivolumab, alone or with ipilimumab, at or shortly before surgery. This chain connects TRBV5-1 to TRBJ1-4; D may be TRBD1 (6 bases). The CDR3 DNA follows: TGCGCCAGCAGCCAAGGGGGGGGTGCAACTAATGAAAAACTGTTTTTT. Amino acid sequence: CASSQGGGATNEKLFF.